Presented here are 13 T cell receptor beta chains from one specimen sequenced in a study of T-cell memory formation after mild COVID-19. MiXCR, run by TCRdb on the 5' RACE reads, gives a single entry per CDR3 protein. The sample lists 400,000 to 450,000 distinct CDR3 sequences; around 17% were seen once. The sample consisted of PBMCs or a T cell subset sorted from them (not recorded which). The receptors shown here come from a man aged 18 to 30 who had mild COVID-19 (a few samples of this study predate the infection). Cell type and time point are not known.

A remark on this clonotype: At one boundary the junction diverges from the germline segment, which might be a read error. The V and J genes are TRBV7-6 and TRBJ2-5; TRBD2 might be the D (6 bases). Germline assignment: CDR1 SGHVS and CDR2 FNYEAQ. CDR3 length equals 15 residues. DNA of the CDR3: TGTGACAGCAGCCCCGGGCCGGGAGACCAAGAGACCCAGTACTTC. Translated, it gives CDSSPGPGDQETQYF.

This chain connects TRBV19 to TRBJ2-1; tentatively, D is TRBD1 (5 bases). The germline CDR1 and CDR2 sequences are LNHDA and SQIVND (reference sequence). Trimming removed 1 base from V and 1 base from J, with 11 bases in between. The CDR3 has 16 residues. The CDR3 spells CASSIGGSGSYNEQFF. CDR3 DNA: TGTGCCAGTAGTATAGGGGGTTCAGGGTCCTACAATGAGCAGTTCTTC.

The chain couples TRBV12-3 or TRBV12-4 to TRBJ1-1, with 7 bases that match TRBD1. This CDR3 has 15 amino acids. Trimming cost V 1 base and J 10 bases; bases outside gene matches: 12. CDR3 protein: CASSLGDSGIMGAFF. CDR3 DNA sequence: TGTGCCAGCAGTTTAGGGGACAGTGGAATCATGGGAGCTTTCTTT.

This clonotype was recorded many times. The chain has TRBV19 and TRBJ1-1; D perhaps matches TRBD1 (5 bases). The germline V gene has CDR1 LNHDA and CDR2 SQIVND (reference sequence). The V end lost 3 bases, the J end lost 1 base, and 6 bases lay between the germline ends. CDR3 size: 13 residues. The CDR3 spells CASSIGQNTEAFF. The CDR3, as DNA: TGTGCCAGTAGTATCGGACAGAACACTGAAGCTTTCTTT.

The chain's CDR3 is CASSVLEGITEAFF. In DNA, the CDR3 is TGTGCCAGCAGCGTACTTGAGGGAATCACTGAAGCTTTCTTT. The chain carries TRBV9 and TRBJ1-1; D remains unclear. Trimming removed 1 base at V and 4 bases at J, with 11 bases between. The CDR3 consists of 14 residues. CDR1 and CDR2 from the germline V gene are SGDLS and YYNGEE. The full variable domain, rest sourced from reference TRBV9 and TRBJ1-1, is DSGVTQTPKHLITATGQRVTLRCSPRSGDLSVYWYQQSLDQGLQFLIQYYNGEERAKGNILERFSAQQFPDLHSELNLSSLELGDSALYFCASSVLEGITEAFFGQGTRLTVV.

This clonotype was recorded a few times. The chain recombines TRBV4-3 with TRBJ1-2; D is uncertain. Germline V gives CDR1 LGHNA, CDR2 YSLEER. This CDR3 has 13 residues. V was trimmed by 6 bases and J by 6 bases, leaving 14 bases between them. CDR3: CASSLHAEHGYTF. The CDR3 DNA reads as TGCGCCAGCAGTTTACACGCTGAGCATGGCTACACCTTC.

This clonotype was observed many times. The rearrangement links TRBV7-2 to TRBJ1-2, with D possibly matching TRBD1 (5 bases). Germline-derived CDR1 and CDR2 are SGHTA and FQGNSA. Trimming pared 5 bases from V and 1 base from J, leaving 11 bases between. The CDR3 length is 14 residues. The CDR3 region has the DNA TGTGCCAGCAGCCCAGACAGATATAACTATGGCTACACCTTC. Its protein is CASSPDRYNYGYTF.

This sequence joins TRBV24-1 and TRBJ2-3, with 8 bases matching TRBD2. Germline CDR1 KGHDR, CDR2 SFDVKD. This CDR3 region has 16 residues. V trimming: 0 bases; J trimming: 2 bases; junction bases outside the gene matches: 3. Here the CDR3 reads CATSDLRRGATDTQYF. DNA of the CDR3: TGTGCCACCAGTGATTTGCGGCGGGGGGCCACAGATACGCAGTATTTT.

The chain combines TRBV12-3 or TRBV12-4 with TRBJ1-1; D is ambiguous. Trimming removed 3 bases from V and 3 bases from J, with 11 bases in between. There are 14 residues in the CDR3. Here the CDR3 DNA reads TGTGCCAGCAGTTTTACGACGGGATACACTGAAGCTTTCTTT. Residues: CASSFTTGYTEAFF.

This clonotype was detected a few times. CDR3 DNA: TGTGCCAGCAGTTTATTAACAGCCTATAATTCACCCCTCCACTTT. It is translated as CASSLLTAYNSPLHF. The chain carries TRBV12-3 or TRBV12-4 and TRBJ1-6; D remains unclear. This CDR3 has 15 residues. V dropped 2 bases and J dropped 2 bases, with 7 bases sitting between them.

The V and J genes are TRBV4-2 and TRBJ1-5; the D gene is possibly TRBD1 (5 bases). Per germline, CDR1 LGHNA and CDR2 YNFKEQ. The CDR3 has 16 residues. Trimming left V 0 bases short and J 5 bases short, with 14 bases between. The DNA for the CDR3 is TGTGCCAGCAGCCAAGATAGGGCCAGGGACTATCAGCCCCAGCATTTT. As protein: CASSQDRARDYQPQHF.

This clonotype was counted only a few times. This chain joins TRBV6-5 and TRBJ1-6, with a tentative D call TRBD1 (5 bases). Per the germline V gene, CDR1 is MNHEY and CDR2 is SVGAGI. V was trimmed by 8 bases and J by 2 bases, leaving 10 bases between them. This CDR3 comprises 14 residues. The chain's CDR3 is CASSGFTYNSPLHF. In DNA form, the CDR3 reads TGTGCCAGCTCAGGGTTCACCTATAATTCACCCCTCCACTTT.

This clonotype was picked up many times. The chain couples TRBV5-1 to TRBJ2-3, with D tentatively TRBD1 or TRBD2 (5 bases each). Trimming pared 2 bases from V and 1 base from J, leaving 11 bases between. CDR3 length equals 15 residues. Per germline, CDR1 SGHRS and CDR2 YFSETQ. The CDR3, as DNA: TGCGCCAGCAGCTTCGGGCAGGGAGGCACAGATACGCAGTATTTT. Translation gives CASSFGQGGTDTQYF. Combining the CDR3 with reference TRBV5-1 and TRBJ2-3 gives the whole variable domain KAGVTQTPRYLIKTRGQQVTLSCSPISGHRSVSWYQQTPGQGLQFLFEYFSETQRNKGNFPGRFSGRQFSNSRSEMNVSTLELGDSALYLCASSFGQGGTDTQYFGPGTRLTVL.